These 31 T cell receptor beta chains share one sample of origin, sequenced in a study of blood T cells in healthy people across ages. A J-beta primer mix and a sample-barcoded 5' primer were used in a second PCR of roughly 7 to 12 cycles. TCRdb recomputed calls from the 5' RACE reads with MiXCR, one row per CDR3 protein. The sample has roughly 1,100,000 distinct CDR3 sequences; approximately 26% are singletons. These data were also filed under a second study, of T cells of mothers and their children.

Source material: blood. These receptors came from a girl aged 2 to 10 in good health.

This clonotype was counted a few times. The chain recombines TRBV29-1 with TRBJ2-1; 7 bases are shared with TRBD2. The CDR3 is made up of 13 amino acids. J lost 6 bases, V lost 7 bases, and 9 bases had no gene match. Germline lookup yields CDR1 SQVTM and CDR2 ANQGSEA. The CDR3 loop is CSGYGGESNEQFF. The CDR3 DNA reads as TGCAGCGGTTATGGGGGGGAGAGCAATGAGCAGTTCTTC.

For the CDR3, the DNA is TGCGCCAGCAGCTTGTTCGGCGGGCAGGGAGCCTACGAGCAGTACTTC. This encodes CASSLFGGQGAYEQYF. The genes are TRBV5-1 and TRBJ2-7; perhaps D is TRBD1 or TRBD2 (5 bases each). CDR1 SGHRS and CDR2 YFSETQ come from the germline V gene. V lost 1 base to trimming and J lost 2 bases, with 16 bases between them. This CDR3 contains 16 residues.

This clonotype was found a few times. The chain carries TRBV24-1 and TRBJ2-5, with D perhaps matching TRBD2 (7 bases). With the DNA end fitting TRBJ2-1 better, the J assignment may be wrong. Germline V gives CDR1 KGHDR, CDR2 SFDVKD. The CDR3 sequence is 13 residues long. The CDR3 nucleotides are TGTGCCACCAGTGAACTGCGGGGGCAAGAGCAGTTCTTC. Translation gives CATSELRGQEQFF.

The genes are TRBV9 and TRBJ2-7, with D tentatively TRBD2 (6 bases). Germline V gene lookup returns CDR1 SGDLS and CDR2 YYNGEE. The CDR3 has 15 residues. V was trimmed by 4 bases and J by 2 bases, leaving 16 bases between them. The CDR3 here is CASSPLMGGPYEQYF. The CDR3 region has the DNA TGTGCCAGCAGCCCCCTGATGGGGGGACCCTACGAGCAGTACTTC.

The V gene is TRBV3-1, the J gene TRBJ2-5, with unresolved D. The J call may not be correct, given that the DNA end is closer to TRBJ2-1. The CDR3 length is 13 residues. Germline V gene sequence: CDR1 LGHDT, CDR2 YNNKEL (reference sequence). CDR3 nucleotides: TGTGCCAGCAGCGCGTATGGGAACGATGAGCAGTTCTTC. The encoded protein is CASSAYGNDEQFF.

The V gene is TRBV20-1, the J gene TRBJ2-1, with 11 nucleotides matching TRBD2. CDR1 is DFQATT, CDR2 SNEGSKA, per germline (reference sequence). CDR3 length equals 15 residues. V trimming: 5 bases; J trimming: 6 bases; junction bases outside the gene matches: 9. Here the CDR3 DNA reads TGCAGTGCTCCCGGGACTAGCGGTTATATCAATGAGCAGTTCTTC. Translating gives CSAPGTSGYINEQFF.

This chain joins TRBV29-1 and TRBJ1-1; D unresolved. The CDR3 extends over 10 amino acids. CDR1 and CDR2 (germline): SQVTM, ANQGSEA. V dropped 6 bases and J dropped 10 bases, with 12 bases sitting between them. The CDR3, as DNA: TGCAGCGTCCATGAGTCGAGAGCTTTCTTT. This encodes CSVHESRAFF.

This clonotype has more than one count but fewer than ten. V usage is TRBV28 and J usage is TRBJ1-1; D gene uncertain. The CDR3 totals 14 residues. Germline V gene lookup returns CDR1 MDHEN and CDR2 SYDVKM. The V and J ends lost 4 bases and 6 bases respectively, with 15 bases between them. The chain's CDR3 is CASSSVTTIPEAFF. Here the CDR3 DNA reads TGTGCCAGCAGTTCAGTGACCACGATCCCTGAAGCTTTCTTT. The full variable domain, rest sourced from reference TRBV28 and TRBJ1-1, is DVKVTQSSRYLVKRTGEKVFLECVQDMDHENMFWYRQDPGLGLRLIYFSYDVKMKEKGDIPEGYSVSREKKERFSLILESASTNQTSMYLCASSSVTTIPEAFFGQGTRLTVV.

This clonotype was recorded a few times. The chain joins TRBV15 to TRBJ2-5; D tentatively fits TRBD1 or TRBD2 (7 bases each). Germline V gene lookup returns CDR1 LNHNV and CDR2 YYDKDF (reference sequence). V lost 2 bases and J lost 1, with 14 bases in between. The CDR3 loop spans 16 amino acids. In nucleotides, the CDR3 is TGTGCCACCAGCAGATCAGGGAGGGGGCTCCAAGAGACCCAGTACTTC. As protein: CATSRSGRGLQETQYF.

This chain links TRBV27 with TRBJ2-1; D gene uncertain. Looked up from germline, CDR1 is MNHEY and CDR2 is SMNVEV (reference sequence). The CDR3 is 15 residues long. V lost 5 bases to trimming and J lost 10 bases, with 21 bases between them. CDR3 protein: CASSPSGLGLHEQFF. The CDR3, as DNA: TGTGCCAGCAGTCCCTCTGGGCTTGGTTTGCACGAGCAGTTCTTC.

The chain combines TRBV7-8 with TRBJ2-1; 7 positions match TRBD2. The V segment lost 2 bases and the J segment 7 bases; nucleotides outside the gene matches: 14. The CDR3 runs to 17 residues. From germline, CDR1 is SGHVS and CDR2 FQNEAQ. CDR3 region: CASSLRVASWRGNEQFF. CDR3 sequence (DNA): TGTGCCAGCAGCTTACGGGTAGCCTCATGGCGGGGGAATGAGCAGTTCTTC. The full variable domain, completed using reference TRBV7-8 and TRBJ2-1, is GAGVSQSPRYKVAKRGQDVALRCDPISGHVSLFWYQQALGQGPEFLTYFQNEAQLDKSGLPSDRFFAERPEGSVSTLKIQRTQQEDSAVYLCASSLRVASWRGNEQFFGPGTRLTVL.

The rearrangement links TRBV29-1 to TRBJ2-3, with TRBD2 matching 7 bases. Per germline, CDR1 SQVTM and CDR2 ANQGSEA. This CDR3 comprises 17 residues. Losses at the gene ends were 0 bases for V and 5 bases for J; bases not matched to a gene: 14. This chain's CDR3 is CSVEDGASGDWGDTQYF. In DNA form, the CDR3 reads TGCAGCGTTGAAGATGGGGCTAGCGGAGACTGGGGAGATACGCAGTATTTT.

The CDR3 is CASSLYQQETQYF. Written as DNA, the CDR3 is TGTGCCAGCAGCTTATACCAGCAAGAGACCCAGTACTTC. The chain has TRBV7-9 and TRBJ2-5, with D unclear. The germline V and J ends were trimmed by 2 bases and 2 bases, with 6 bases remaining between them. Germline V gene sequence: CDR1 SEHNR, CDR2 FQNEAQ (reference sequence). This CDR3 comprises 13 residues.

This chain joins TRBV28 and TRBJ2-7; D gene ambiguous. Germline V lookup: CDR1 MDHEN, CDR2 SYDVKM. Trimming left V 3 bases short and J 2 bases short, with 14 bases between. The CDR3 extends over 15 amino acids. Here the CDR3 DNA reads TGTGCCAGCAGTTTTTTAGACTCGGACCCCTACGAGCAGTACTTC. This translates into CASSFLDSDPYEQYF.

V gene TRBV5-5 combines with J gene TRBJ1-1, with 7 bases identical to TRBD1. The CDR3 runs to 12 residues. CDR1 SGHKS and CDR2 YYEKEE come from the germline V gene (reference sequence). V trimming: 6 bases; J trimming: 4 bases; junction bases outside the gene matches: 3. This chain's CDR3 is CASMKGATEAFF. CDR3 coding DNA: TGTGCCAGCATGAAGGGGGCCACTGAAGCTTTCTTT.

This rearrangement joins TRBV29-1 to TRBJ2-3; D unresolved. Germline-derived CDR1 and CDR2 are SQVTM and ANQGSEA. With 7 bases removed from V and 0 bases from J, the gap between germline ends came to 11 bases. The CDR3 loop spans 13 amino acids. DNA of the CDR3: TGCAGCGCATCACGCCCTAGCACAGATACGCAGTATTTT. It is translated as CSASRPSTDTQYF.

This clonotype appeared a few times. This chain connects TRBV5-1 to TRBJ1-1; a weak D match, TRBD1 (6 bases). Germline assignment: CDR1 SGHRS and CDR2 YFSETQ. This CDR3 contains 17 residues. Trimming removed 0 bases at V and 8 bases at J, with 23 bases between. The CDR3 DNA follows: TGCGCCAGCAGCTTGGGGGGGCCCCTTACCCAGGGTCCCGAAGCTTTCTTT. This codes for CASSLGGPLTQGPEAFF.

The genes are TRBV29-1 and TRBJ1-1, with 9 nucleotides matching TRBD1. Germline V gene lookup returns CDR1 SQVTM and CDR2 ANQGSEA. V lost 7 bases, J lost 5 bases, and 5 bases stayed unmatched. This CDR3 region has 12 residues. CDR3 region: CSGGTGSTEAFF. CDR3 sequence (DNA): TGCAGCGGTGGGACAGGGTCGACTGAAGCTTTCTTT.

This sequence joins TRBV7-2 and TRBJ2-5; 7 bases are shared with TRBD2. The DNA matches TRBJ2-1 better at its end, which makes the J call doubtful. The CDR3 sequence is 14 residues long. Germline CDR1 reads SGHTA; CDR2 reads FQGNSA. The CDR3 bases are TGTGCCAGCAGCTCCAAGGGGAGGGAGAATGAGCAGTTCTTC. Protein sequence: CASSSKGRENEQFF.

This clonotype appeared a few times. Germline is not matched at one junction end, which may reflect a read error. The rearrangement uses TRBV3-1 and TRBJ1-4; D might be TRBD1 (6 bases). The CDR3 is 14 amino acids. Germline-derived CDR1 and CDR2 are LGHDT and YNNKEL (reference sequence). Here the CDR3 reads CASSPRTRGERLFF. Written as DNA, the CDR3 is TGTGCCAGCAGCCCAAGAACGAGGGGGGAAAGACTGTTTTTT.

This rearrangement joins TRBV7-3 to TRBJ2-5; 11 nucleotides align to TRBD2. The trim removed 0 bases at V and 5 bases at J, leaving 8 bases unmatched. CDR3 size: 17 residues. CDR1 is SGHTA, CDR2 FQGTGA, per germline. CDR3 sequence: CASSLTGLAGGGETQYF. CDR3 sequence (DNA): TGTGCCAGCAGCTTAACCGGACTAGCGGGTGGTGGGGAGACCCAGTACTTC. Combining the CDR3 with reference TRBV7-3 and TRBJ2-5 gives the whole variable domain GAGVSQTPSNKVTEKGKYVELRCDPISGHTALYWYRQSLGQGPEFLIYFQGTGAADDSGLPNDRFFAVRPEGSVSTLKIQRTERGDSAVYLCASSLTGLAGGGETQYFGPGTRLLVL.

This CDR3 reads CASSLVAGAITEQFF. DNA of the CDR3: TGTGCCAGCAGCTTAGTAGCGGGAGCGATCACTGAGCAGTTCTTC. The chain links TRBV7-9 to TRBJ2-1; the match to TRBD2 covers 9 bases. Germline CDR1 SEHNR, CDR2 FQNEAQ (reference sequence). The CDR3 covers 15 residues. V trimming: 1 base; J trimming: 9 bases; junction bases outside the gene matches: 7.

This clonotype was picked up a small number of times. The J gene is TRBJ2-7, the V gene TRBV29-1, with 8 bases aligning to TRBD1. The CDR3 loop spans 13 amino acids. V gave up 4 bases and J gave up 6 bases; unmatched junction bases: 8. CDR1 and CDR2 (germline): SQVTM, ANQGSEA. In nucleotides, the CDR3 is TGCAGCGTTGGCCAGGGGGCACCCTGCGAGCAGTACTTC. Protein product: CSVGQGAPCEQYF.

The V call is TRBV20-1, the J call TRBJ2-2, with D maybe TRBD2 (5 bases). The CDR3 is made up of 16 amino acids. Germline CDR1 reads DFQATT; CDR2 reads SNEGSKA (reference sequence). Trimming stripped 0 bases from V and 4 bases from J, with 15 bases between. The CDR3 region is CSARDRASSLTGELFF. CDR3 sequence (DNA): TGCAGTGCTAGAGATAGGGCTAGCAGTCTCACCGGGGAGCTGTTTTTT.

This clonotype appeared a few times. The chain has TRBV27 and TRBJ2-5; tentatively, D is TRBD1 (6 bases). With 5 bases removed from V and 3 bases from J, the gap between germline ends came to 13 bases. The CDR3 runs 14 residues. Germline-derived CDR1 and CDR2 are MNHEY and SMNVEV (reference sequence). CDR3 DNA: TGTGCCAGCAGTGTCCTGACAGGAGAAGAGACCCAGTACTTC. Amino acid sequence: CASSVLTGEETQYF.

This clonotype showed up just a few times. At one end, the junction sequence differs from germline, possibly due to a read error. The CDR3: CAGSLGGHRQETQYF. Written as DNA, the CDR3 is TGTGCCGGCAGCTTAGGCGGACATAGACAAGAGACCCAGTACTTC. The rearrangement links TRBV7-6 to TRBJ2-5; D perhaps matches TRBD1 (5 bases). Germline-derived CDR1 and CDR2 are SGHVS and FNYEAQ. The CDR3 totals 15 residues.

This clonotype appeared a few times. The chain employs TRBV12-5 and TRBJ1-2; TRBD1 might be the D (5 bases). The V end lost 7 bases, the J end lost 4 bases, and 13 bases lay between the germline ends. Germline V lookup: CDR1 LGHNT, CDR2 FRNRAP. This CDR3 spans 13 amino acids. The CDR3 DNA sequence: TGTGCTAGTGCCTTAGGGGACTTCTATGGCTACACCTTC. This translates into CASALGDFYGYTF.

This rearrangement joins TRBV6-2 or TRBV6-3 to TRBJ2-7; D is unresolved. Germline V lookup: CDR1 MNHEY, CDR2 SVGEGT. V dropped 6 bases and J dropped 0 bases, with 9 bases sitting between them. The CDR3 sequence is 13 residues long. This CDR3 is CASSTWGSYEQYF. CDR3 in DNA: TGTGCCAGCAGCACTTGGGGCTCCTACGAGCAGTACTTC.

The V and J genes are TRBV14 and TRBJ2-5; TRBD2 agrees at 13 bases. V lost 4 bases to trimming and J lost 4 bases; unmatched junction nucleotides: 6. From germline, CDR1 is SGHDN and CDR2 FVKESK. The CDR3 contains 16 residues. CDR3: CASSRGTSGMGETQYF. The CDR3 region has the DNA TGTGCCAGCAGCCGCGGGACTAGCGGGATGGGAGAGACCCAGTACTTC.

This clonotype was seen at least ten times. The chain employs TRBV7-9 and TRBJ2-5, with D uncertain. The CDR3 is 12 amino acids. The V gene's germline CDR1 is SEHNR and CDR2 FQNEAQ (reference sequence). V lost 1 base and J lost 3, with 3 bases in between. The CDR3 protein is CASSLVEETQYF. The CDR3 bases are TGTGCCAGCAGCTTAGTAGAAGAGACCCAGTACTTC.

V gene TRBV7-2 combines with J gene TRBJ1-1, with D tentatively TRBD1 (5 bases). Per the germline V gene, CDR1 is SGHTA and CDR2 is FQGNSA. With 6 bases removed from V and 9 bases from J, the gap between germline ends came to 23 bases. The CDR3 extends over 15 amino acids. The CDR3 nucleotides are TGTGCCAGCAGTCCCCGGCGAGTCGGGGCCTCTAAAGCTTTCTTT. Translating gives CASSPRRVGASKAFF.